The source of this T cell receptor beta chain is a study of CD8 T cells in ankylosing spondylitis. TCRdb passed the 5' RACE reads through MiXCR, listing each CDR3 protein once. The sample yields approximately 140,000 distinct CDR3 sequences, under 55% seen once. Trimming removed 1 base from V and 2 bases from J, with 10 bases in between. In germline, CDR1 is MGHRA, CDR2 YSYEKL. This CDR3 comprises 15 residues. The clonotype was recovered from a male donor with ankylosing spondylitis. This sequence joins TRBV4-1 and TRBJ2-3; D is ambiguous. Sequencing was carried out using synovial fluid, either unsorted or a sorted T cell fraction (not recorded which). In DNA form, the CDR3 reads TGCGCCAGCAGCCAAGCAGTGAGGTACACAGATACGCAGTATTTT. Protein product: CASSQAVRYTDTQYF.